This paragraph reports one T cell receptor beta chain. Shortly before study entry, within 2 weeks, exposed participants had met a COVID-19 case. The protocol was immunoSEQ multiplex PCR, while the TCRdb copy is restricted to in-frame clones and leaves out a portion. Of a few hundred thousand clones in the sample, around 88% are singletons; the top ten hold about 4%. These data come from a study of blood T cell repertoires in COVID-19. The CDR3 is 15 residues long. The germline V gene encodes CDR1 SGHNT and CDR2 YYREEE (reference sequence). Trimming at V came to 3 bases and at J to 0 bases, leaving 5 bases not matched to a gene.

This sequence originates from a woman aged 30 to 39 who had been exposed to COVID-19. The sequencing sample was made of PBMCs or T cells enriched from blood (not recorded which). The chain employs TRBV5-4 and TRBJ1-1; 7 nucleotides align to TRBD1. The CDR3 DNA follows: TGTGCCAGCAGCTCCCCGGGACAGATGAACACTGAAGCTTTCTTT. Its protein product is CASSSPGQMNTEAFF.